This TCR beta chain appears in the sequencing data of a study of chronic HIV infection and antiretroviral therapy (dated by TCRdb to the mid-2010s). The germline V gene encodes CDR1 SQVTM and CDR2 ANQGSEA. V is clipped by 6 bases and J by 1 base, and the sequence between their germline boundaries is 13 bases long. Counted from cysteine to phenylalanine, this CDR3 has 13 amino acids. The DNA shown is the 39-base CDR3, in frame from base 1. For this clonotype: What this receptor recognizes is not known. No base quality information exists; no much larger clone differs at one position.

The library came from 5' RACE. Sequenced using an Illumina MiSeq. Using fastp at Q25 and MiXCR, TCRdb reprocessed the public reads and kept productive beta chains. Each record represents a unique CDR3 protein, reported with the most common genes and DNA among its rows. In all, the sample holds tens of thousands of distinct CDR3 sequences, and roughly 8.8% of those were seen once. 2.9% of the sample goes to the ten largest clones. The chain is made from TRBV29-1 and TRBJ2-7; the D segment cannot be called with confidence. The source material was peripheral blood. This TCR was recovered from an adult who had HIV and had not received antiretroviral therapy, or was an uninfected healthy control (not recorded which). The sequence in DNA is TGCAGCGTGGGTAACAGAGGATCCTACGAGCAGTACTTC. It translates as CSVGNRGSYEQYF.